This TCR beta chain was profiled in a study of T-cell memory formation after mild COVID-19. Study background: Largely, TCR clusters stayed within a single donor. Study outcomes and limitations: Day 37-peaking second-wave clones had unconfirmed SARS-CoV-2 specificity. Among CD4+ contracting clones, most were CM and EM, and CD8+ ones EMRA. Some responding clones appeared in pre-infection memory, suggesting cross-reactive memory joined.

A remark on this clonotype: Antigen specificity is unknown.

TCRdb fed the 5' RACE reads into MiXCR, producing one record per CDR3 protein. The sample has around 250,000 distinct CDR3 sequences, under 20% seen once; the top ten hold approximately 25%. Germline CDR1 SGHVS, CDR2 FQNEAQ. The V end lost 2 bases, the J end lost 5 bases, and 10 bases lay between the germline ends. The CDR3 is made up of 13 amino acids. V usage is TRBV7-8 and J usage is TRBJ2-7, with TRBD1 as a possible D gene (5 bases). This TCR derives from a man aged 18 to 29 who had mild COVID-19 (a few samples of this study predate the infection). Cell type and time point are not known. Sequences were obtained from PBMCs or a T cell subset sorted from them (not recorded which). CDR3: CASSLQGAHEQYV. For the CDR3, the DNA is TGTGCCAGCAGCTTACAGGGTGCCCACGAGCAGTACGTC.